This T cell receptor beta chain originates from a study of shared clonotypes between healthy human individuals. Whole-study findings and limits: Against clonotypes common to all four donors, non-shared ones had lower generation probabilities.

This clone was detected only once. What it binds is unknown. Germline values: CDR1 KGHSH, CDR2 LQKENI. The CDR3 sequence is 14 residues long. Trimming cost V 3 bases and J 4 bases; bases outside gene matches: 0. Profiling relied on immunoSEQ multiplex PCR, and the TCRdb table lists in-frame clones only, not all of them. The sample includes 1,400,000 or so clones, approximately 98.5% of them seen just once. V is TRBV18 and J is TRBJ2-2; 9 positions agree with TRBD1. Sequenced material: naive CD4+ T cells sorted from blood. The subset here: CD45RA+ positively selected. The receptor was isolated from a man aged 25 to 40 in good health. The CDR3: CASSPTGGTGELFF. The CDR3 DNA is TGTGCCAGCTCACCGACAGGGGGCACCGGGGAGCTGTTTTTT.